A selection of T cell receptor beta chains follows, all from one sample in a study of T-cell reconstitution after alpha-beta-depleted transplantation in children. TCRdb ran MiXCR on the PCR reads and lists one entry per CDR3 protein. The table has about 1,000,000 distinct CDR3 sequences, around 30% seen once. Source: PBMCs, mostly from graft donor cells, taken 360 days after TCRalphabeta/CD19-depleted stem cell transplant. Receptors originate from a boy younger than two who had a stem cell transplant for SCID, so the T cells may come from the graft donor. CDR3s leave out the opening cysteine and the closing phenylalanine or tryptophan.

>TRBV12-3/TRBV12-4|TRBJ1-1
ASSPVGEAF
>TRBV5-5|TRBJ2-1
ASSQPPGAYNEQF
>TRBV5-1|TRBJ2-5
ASSLKVFQETQY
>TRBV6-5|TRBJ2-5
ASSYAIRGERATQY
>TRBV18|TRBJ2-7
ASSKTESYEQY
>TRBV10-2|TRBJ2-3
ASSVAGGRTDTQY
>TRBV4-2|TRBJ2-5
ASSQDTSLGETQY
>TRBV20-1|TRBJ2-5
SARPTGSGTQY
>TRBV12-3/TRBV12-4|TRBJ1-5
ASSTGVPLNQPQH
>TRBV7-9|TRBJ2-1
ASSLEGTGRHNEQF
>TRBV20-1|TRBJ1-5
SASPSGRRNQPQH
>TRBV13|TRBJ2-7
ASSLHSYYEQY
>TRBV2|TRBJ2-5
ASMDWGSSETQY
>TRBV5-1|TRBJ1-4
ASSLEFTGQSEKLF
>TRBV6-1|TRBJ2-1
ASSVQWGTVDNEQF
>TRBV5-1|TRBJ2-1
ASSPAMLLAGGWNEQF
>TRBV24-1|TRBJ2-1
ATSDFLGTGVNEQF
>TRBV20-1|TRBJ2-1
SARGTQGASYNEQF
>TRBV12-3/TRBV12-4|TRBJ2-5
ASSSLSGQSRTQY
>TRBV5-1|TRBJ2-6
ASSSPPGANSFPGANVLT
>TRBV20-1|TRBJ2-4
SADGHPRG
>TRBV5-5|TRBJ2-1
ASRGTGPSEQF
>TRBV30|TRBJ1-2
AWSVRSGTRRGYT
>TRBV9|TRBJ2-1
ASSPSGPSYNEQF
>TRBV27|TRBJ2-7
ASSLTRRRYEQY
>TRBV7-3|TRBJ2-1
ASSHRGPPSNEQF
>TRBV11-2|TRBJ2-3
ASSLAPQWRADTQY
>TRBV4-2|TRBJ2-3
ASSQEGGRFDTEY
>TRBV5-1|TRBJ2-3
ASSAYSGDTQY
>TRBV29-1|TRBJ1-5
SVGAENQPQH
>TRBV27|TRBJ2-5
ASSLRWLSDRGLETQY
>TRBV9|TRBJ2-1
ASSVGQFSYNEQF
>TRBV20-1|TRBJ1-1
SARANWNTEAF
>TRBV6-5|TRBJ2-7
ASSYSRTTANSYEQY
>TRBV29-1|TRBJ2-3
SAFSTIGLTDTQY
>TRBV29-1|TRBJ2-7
SAASRDEQY
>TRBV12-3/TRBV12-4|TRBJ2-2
ASSPDRYTGELF
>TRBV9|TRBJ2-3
ASSTRTAGDTQY
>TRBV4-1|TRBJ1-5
ASSQGAGPYSNQPQH
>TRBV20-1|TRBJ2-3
SVRRPGGGPGDTQY
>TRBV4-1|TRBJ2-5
ASSQTSIGETQY
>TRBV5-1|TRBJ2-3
ASSPMVTSTDTQY
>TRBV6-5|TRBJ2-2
ASSWFGGKNTGELF
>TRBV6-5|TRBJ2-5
ASSYSRVYGETQY
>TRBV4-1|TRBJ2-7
ASSQSSEGYEQY
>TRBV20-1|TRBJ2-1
SARREGLLDNEQF
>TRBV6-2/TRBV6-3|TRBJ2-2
ASSYSKKGAGELF
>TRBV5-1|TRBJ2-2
ASSLPTKNTGELF
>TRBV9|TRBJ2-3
ASSVDGPLDTQY
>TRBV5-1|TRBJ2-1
ASSLDSTGYNEQF
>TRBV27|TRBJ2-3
ASSFTGASTDTQY
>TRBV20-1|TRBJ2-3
SAGTSGVWGTDTQY
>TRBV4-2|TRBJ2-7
ASSRGLEAGEQY